This TCR beta chain comes out of a study of cytomegalovirus exposure and HLA in healthy donors. Study-level findings and limits: High specificity and sensitivity for cytomegalovirus status were reported for the classifier. Several of the most significant clusters appeared linked to common viral pathogens, based on a later analysis. Specific recognition of CMV antigens was confirmed in vitro for a few chains (all CMV-associated).

Turning to this clone: Its antigen is undetermined.

60 Vbeta and 13 Jbeta primers were used in PCR. In the original processing: A later analysis counted 65 million to 80 million unique TCR beta chains, some 12 million shared. Measured with immunoSEQ multiplex PCR; TCRdb has only the in-frame clones, and not every one. V, J and clone size were drawn from that table, and D and trimming were deduced from the DNA. The table shows around 160,000 clones, with approximately 70% occurring only once. This CDR3 spans 15 amino acids. Germline V lookup: CDR1 SGHDT, CDR2 YYEEEE. V lost 2 bases and J lost 5, with 14 bases in between. The sequencing sample was made of PBMCs. The source of this sequence is a woman aged 18 to 35 in good health and CMV-seronegative. The chain employs TRBV5-6 and TRBJ1-5; D is possibly TRBD1 (5 bases). The CDR3 bases are TGTGCCAGCAGCTTTTGGGGGGTGTCAGATCAGCCCCAGCATTTT. Its translation is CASSFWGVSDQPQHF. Variable domain in full (rest from reference TRBV5-6 and TRBJ1-5): DAGVTQSPTHLIKTRGQQVTLRCSPKSGHDTVSWYQQALGQGPQFIFQYYEEEERQRGNFPDRFSGHQFPNYSSELNVNALLLGDSALYLCASSFWGVSDQPQHFGDGTRLSIL.